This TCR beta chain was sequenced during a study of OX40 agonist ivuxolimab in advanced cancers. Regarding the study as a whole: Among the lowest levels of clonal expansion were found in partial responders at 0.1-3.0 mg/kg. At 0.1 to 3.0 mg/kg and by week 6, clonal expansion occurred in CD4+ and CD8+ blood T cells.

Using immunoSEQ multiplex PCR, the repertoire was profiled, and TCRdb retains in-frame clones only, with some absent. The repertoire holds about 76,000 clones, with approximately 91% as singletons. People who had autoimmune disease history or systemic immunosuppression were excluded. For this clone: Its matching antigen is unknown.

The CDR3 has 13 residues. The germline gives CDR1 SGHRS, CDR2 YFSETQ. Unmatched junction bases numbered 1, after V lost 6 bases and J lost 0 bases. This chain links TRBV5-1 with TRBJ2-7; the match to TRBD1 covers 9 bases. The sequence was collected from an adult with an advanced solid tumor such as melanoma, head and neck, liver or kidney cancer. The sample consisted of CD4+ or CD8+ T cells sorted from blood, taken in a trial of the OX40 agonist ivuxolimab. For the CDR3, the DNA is TGCGCCAGCAAGGGACAGGGCTCCTACGAGCAGTACTTC. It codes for CASKGQGSYEQYF.